Listed below are T cell receptor beta chains from one sample, sequenced in a study of T cell responses to AZD1222 COVID-19 vaccine. Assay used: immunoSEQ multiplex PCR; TCRdb lists only in-frame clones, some missing. Of under 130,000 clones listed, roughly 91% are singletons. The starting material was peripheral blood, obtained on day 0 of AZD1222 vaccination. The source of these receptors is an adult in good health. Both conserved end residues are part of each CDR3. A D gene is named only where the DNA matches it firmly. Clone size, where shown, is once, few, many, or a class for clones that have expanded.

J,D,size,V,DNA,CDR3
TRBJ2-5,.,.,TRBV14,TGTGCCAGCAGCCAAGCGGCGGGACGAGAGACCCAGTACTTC,CASSQAAGRETQYF
TRBJ2-5,TRBD2,.,TRBV5-1,TGCGCCAGCGCCGGAGCGGGAGAGGTTTGGGAGACCCAGTACTTC,CASAGAGEVWETQYF
TRBJ2-7,.,.,TRBV6-5,TGTGCCAGCAGTTACACTGGGGCTCTACACGAGCAGTACTTC,CASSYTGALHEQYF
TRBJ2-5,.,.,TRBV5-6,TGTGCCAGCAGCGTCACGGGGGCTAGGGCGACCCAGTACTTC,CASSVTGARATQYF
TRBJ1-4,TRBD1,few,TRBV2,TGTGCCAGCAGACACGGGACAGGGAATGAAAAACTGTTTTTT,CASRHGTGNEKLFF
TRBJ2-3,.,once,TRBV9,TGTGCCAGCGCTCCCTTTCGCACAGATACGCAGTATTTT,CASAPFRTDTQYF
TRBJ1-2,.,.,TRBV19,TGTGCCAGTATTCCCACAGGGTTGGCGAATGGCTACACCTTC,CASIPTGLANGYTF
TRBJ2-1,.,.,TRBV24-1,TGTGCCACCAGTGTTTCGGGGAATCCCTACAATGAGCAGTTCTTC,CATSVSGNPYNEQFF
TRBJ2-1,TRBD2,.,TRBV11-2,TGTGCCAGCAGCTTAACGGGAGGCCCCGGGAATGAGCAGTTCTTC,CASSLTGGPGNEQFF
TRBJ2-5,.,.,TRBV5-1,TGCGCCAGCCGACACGCCGTAGCGAACCAAGAGACCCAGTACTTC,CASRHAVANQETQYF
TRBJ2-1,TRBD2,.,TRBV18,TGTGCCAGCTCACCACCGACTAGCGGGAGGGATGAGCAGTTCTTC,CASSPPTSGRDEQFF
TRBJ2-3,.,.,TRBV5-1,TGCGCCAGCAGCTTCTCCGACAACACAGATACGCAGTATTTT,CASSFSDNTDTQYF
TRBJ2-1,TRBD2,.,TRBV9,TGTGCCAGCAGCGGCTCCGGGACTAGCGTGAGCTCCTACAATGAGCAGTTCTTC,CASSGSGTSVSSYNEQFF
TRBJ2-7,.,.,TRBV28,TGTGCCAGCAGTTTAGGAGGTTACGAGCAGTACTTC,CASSLGGYEQYF
TRBJ2-1,TRBD2,.,TRBV7-3,TGTGCCAGCAGTTATAATAGTATAGCGGGCGGTCAGTTCTTC,CASSYNSIAGGQFF
TRBJ2-1,.,.,TRBV11-3,TGTGCCAGCAGCTTAGATGGACGGGATGAGCAGTTCTTC,CASSLDGRDEQFF
TRBJ1-4,.,.,TRBV25-1,TGTGCCAGCAGTGATGGAGGAATCGGAACTAATGAAAAACTGTTTTTT,CASSDGGIGTNEKLFF
TRBJ2-3,.,.,TRBV4-2,TGTGCCAGCAGCCAAAGAGCGGCTCCTAGCACAGATACGCAGTATTTT,CASSQRAAPSTDTQYF
TRBJ2-7,TRBD2,.,TRBV27,TGTGCCAGCAGTTTACGGGGTGTGGCGGGAGGGAACTACGAGCAGTACTTC,CASSLRGVAGGNYEQYF
TRBJ2-5,TRBD2,.,TRBV28,TGTGCCAGCAGCCCGAGCGGGAGGGGTGAGACCCAGTACTTC,CASSPSGRGETQYF
TRBJ2-6,.,.,TRBV21-1,TGTGCCAGCAGCAAAGTCGAAGGGGGCGGCCCTGGGGCCAACGTCCTGACTTTC,CASSKVEGGGPGANVLTF
TRBJ1-5,.,.,TRBV2,TGTGCCAGCAGCTATAGCAATCAGCCCCAGCATTTT,CASSYSNQPQHF
TRBJ2-7,.,once,TRBV5-3,TGTGCCAGAAGCCCACAAATGGACAAAAGGGACTACGAGCAGTACTTC,CARSPQMDKRDYEQYF
TRBJ2-3,TRBD2,.,TRBV7-8,TGTGCCAGCAGCGAAAGGGCCGGGACTAGCGTTTTTACAGATACGCAGTATTTT,CASSERAGTSVFTDTQYF
TRBJ1-3,.,few,TRBV2,TGTGCCAGCAGTGTAGGCATGGCTGGAAACACCATATATTTT,CASSVGMAGNTIYF
TRBJ1-1,TRBD1,.,TRBV3-1/TRBV3-2,TGTGCCAGCAGCCAATCGACAGGGGTGGCTTTCTTT,CASSQSTGVAFF
TRBJ1-2,.,.,TRBV4-1,TGCGCCAGCAGCGATCGGACACTGCCCGCTGGCTACACCTTC,CASSDRTLPAGYTF
TRBJ2-1,TRBD2,few,TRBV6-5,TGTGCCAGCAGACGACTAGCGGCTAATGAGCAGTTCTTC,CASRRLAANEQFF
TRBJ2-7,.,.,TRBV5-1,TGCGCCAGCAGCCTGGACTCTTACTACGAGCAGTACTTC,CASSLDSYYEQYF
TRBJ2-5,.,.,TRBV27,TGTGCCAGCAGTTTTAGGGGAGAGACCCAGTACTTC,CASSFRGETQYF
TRBJ1-1,.,.,TRBV6-5,TGTGCCAGCAGTTACCGGCAGGGTGAAGCTTTCTTT,CASSYRQGEAFF
TRBJ1-1,TRBD1,.,TRBV7-8,TGTGCCAGCAGCTCCCCCGGGACAGGGTTTGAAGCTTTCTTT,CASSSPGTGFEAFF
TRBJ1-6,.,.,TRBV7-2,TGTGCCAGCAGCTCCGGGACGACTGTTTATAATTCACCCCTCCACTTT,CASSSGTTVYNSPLHF
TRBJ2-1,.,.,TRBV20-1,TGCAGTGCTAGTTCCAGCGGTCCGCAGTTCTTC,CSASSSGPQFF
TRBJ1-5,.,.,TRBV5-8,TGTGCCAGCAGCTGGTTAAGTATCGATCAGCCCCAGCATTTT,CASSWLSIDQPQHF
TRBJ2-1,TRBD2,.,TRBV5-1,TGCGCCAGCAGCTGGATCGATACCGGGACTAGCGTATACAATGAGCAGTTCTTC,CASSWIDTGTSVYNEQFF
TRBJ1-1,.,.,TRBV28,TGTGCCAGCAGTCCCGGGGGGGCGCGTACTGAAGCTTTCTTT,CASSPGGARTEAFF
TRBJ2-7,TRBD1,.,TRBV5-1,TGCGCCAGCAGCTTGTCCACAGGGGTCTACGAGCAGTACTTC,CASSLSTGVYEQYF
TRBJ2-1,.,once,TRBV27,TGTGCCAGCAGGATCGACGGGAGAGGTGGTGAGCAGTTCTTC,CASRIDGRGGEQFF
TRBJ2-7,.,.,TRBV7-9,TGTGCCAGCAGCTTAGTTACAGGGAACTCCTACGAGCAGTACTTC,CASSLVTGNSYEQYF
TRBJ2-1,.,.,TRBV7-9,TGTGCCAGCAGCTTAGGCGGGACCAATGAGCAGTTCTTC,CASSLGGTNEQFF
TRBJ2-6,.,.,TRBV27,TGTGCCAGCAGTCCCCGAGGCTCTGGGGCCAACGTCCTGACTTTC,CASSPRGSGANVLTF
TRBJ2-1,.,once,TRBV4-2,TGTGCCAGCAGCCAAGAAGGACCAAACAATGAGCAGTTCTTC,CASSQEGPNNEQFF
TRBJ2-7,.,.,TRBV28,TGTGCCAGCAGTTTTCGCTACGAGCAGTACTTC,CASSFRYEQYF
TRBJ1-3,TRBD1,once,TRBV28,TGTGCCAGCAACTCCGGGACAGGGATTTGGGCTGGAAACACCATATATTTT,CASNSGTGIWAGNTIYF
TRBJ2-5,TRBD1,few,TRBV5-1,TGCGCCAGCGGGGCCAACAGGGGGCTGGGAGAGACCCAGTACTTC,CASGANRGLGETQYF
TRBJ1-3,.,.,TRBV28,TGTGCCAGCAGTTTAGTGTCCGGGGCTGGAAACACCATATATTTT,CASSLVSGAGNTIYF
TRBJ1-1,TRBD1,.,TRBV28,TGTGCCAGTCATGCCGGGACAGGGGGCACTGAAGCTTTCTTT,CASHAGTGGTEAFF
TRBJ1-1,.,.,TRBV7-2,TGTGCCAGCAGCTTAGTGGCGGGGAACACTGAAGCTTTCTTT,CASSLVAGNTEAFF
TRBJ1-2,TRBD1,.,TRBV6-5,TGTGCCAGCAGTTTCCGGACAGGGGGGACGGGCTATGGCTACACCTTC,CASSFRTGGTGYGYTF